The T cell receptor (beta chain) described here comes from a study of cytomegalovirus exposure and HLA in healthy donors. Turning to the study itself: Around 76% of 300 to 450 genotyped donors fell in the Caucasian-associated ancestry cluster.

The PCR ran on 60 Vbeta and 13 Jbeta primers. Clones were read by immunoSEQ multiplex PCR, and TCRdb kept only the in-frame ones, dropping some. The sample includes 100,000 or so clones, approximately 86% of them seen just once. This CDR3 is 15 amino acids long. V was trimmed by 0 bases and J by 0 bases, leaving 6 bases between them. CDR1 and CDR2 from the germline V gene are MNHEY and SVGAGI. This clone was seen only a few times. At sampling all donors were nominally healthy, likely with unrecorded immune exposures. V and J are TRBV6-5 and TRBJ2-1; possibly TRBD2 for D (6 bases). The receptor comes from a man younger than 30 in good health and CMV-seronegative. The sequenced sample was PBMCs. The CDR3 spells CASSYSSGSYNEQFF. CDR3 bases: TGTGCCAGCAGTTACTCTAGCGGCTCCTACAATGAGCAGTTCTTC.